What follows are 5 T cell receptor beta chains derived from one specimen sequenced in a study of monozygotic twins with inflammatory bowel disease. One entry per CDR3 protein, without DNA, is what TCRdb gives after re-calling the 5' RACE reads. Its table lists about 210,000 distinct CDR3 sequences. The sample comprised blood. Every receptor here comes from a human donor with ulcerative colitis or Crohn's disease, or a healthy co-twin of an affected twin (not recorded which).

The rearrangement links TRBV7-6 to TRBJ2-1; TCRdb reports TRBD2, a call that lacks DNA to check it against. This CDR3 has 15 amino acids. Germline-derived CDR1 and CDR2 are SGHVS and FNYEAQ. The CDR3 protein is CASSPLGGIYNEQFF.

The CDR3 region is CASSSSGQGMTYEQYF. The chain links TRBV5-1 to TRBJ2-7; TCRdb lists TRBD1, though no DNA is available to test this call. The CDR3 has 16 amino acids. Germline-derived CDR1 and CDR2 are SGHRS and YFSETQ.

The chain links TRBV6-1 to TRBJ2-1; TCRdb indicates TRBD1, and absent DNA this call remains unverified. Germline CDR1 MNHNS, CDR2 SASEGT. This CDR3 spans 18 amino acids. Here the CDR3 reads CASSEAGWLGQGYNEQFF.

The CDR3: CANSGRGRPIGNEQFF. J is TRBJ2-1 and V is TRBV19; TCRdb's D call, TRBD1, is unchecked because there is no DNA. Germline assignment: CDR1 LNHDA and CDR2 SQIVND (reference sequence). CDR3 length: 16 residues.

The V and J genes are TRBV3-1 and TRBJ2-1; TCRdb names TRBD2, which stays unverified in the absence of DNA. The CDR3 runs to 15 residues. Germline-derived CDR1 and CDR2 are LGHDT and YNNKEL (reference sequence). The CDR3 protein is CASSQLLATYNEQFF.